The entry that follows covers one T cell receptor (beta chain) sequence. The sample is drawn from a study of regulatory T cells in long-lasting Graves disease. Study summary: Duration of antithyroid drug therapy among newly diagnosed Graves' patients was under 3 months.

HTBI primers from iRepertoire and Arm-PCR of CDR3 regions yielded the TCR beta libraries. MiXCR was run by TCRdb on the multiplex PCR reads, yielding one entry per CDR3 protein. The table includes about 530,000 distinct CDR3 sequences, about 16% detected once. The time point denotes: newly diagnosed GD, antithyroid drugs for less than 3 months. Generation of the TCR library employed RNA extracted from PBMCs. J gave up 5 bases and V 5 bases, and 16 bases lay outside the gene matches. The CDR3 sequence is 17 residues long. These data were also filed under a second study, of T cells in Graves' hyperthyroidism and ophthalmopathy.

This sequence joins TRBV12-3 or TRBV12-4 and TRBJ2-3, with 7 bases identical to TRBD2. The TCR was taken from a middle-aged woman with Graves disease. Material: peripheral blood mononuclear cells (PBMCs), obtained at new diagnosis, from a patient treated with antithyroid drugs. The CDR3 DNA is TGTGCCAGCAGTCACTCCCCGGGGGGTTGGGGGGGAGATACGCAGTATTTT. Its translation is CASSHSPGGWGGDTQYF.